Shown below are 31 T cell receptor beta chains from a single sample sequenced in a study of T cell clones after liver transplantation. Only in-frame clones appear in the TCRdb table, and some are missing; sequencing was by immunoSEQ multiplex PCR. The sample includes roughly 72,000 clones, roughly 80% of them seen just once. The sample was CD4+ T cells from blood, taken less than 50 months after liver transplant. Source of these receptors: a human patient who received a liver transplant. The graft donor may have given rise to some T cells.

The chain joins TRBV29-1 to TRBJ1-5; D remains unclear. V lost 4 bases to trimming and J lost 0 bases, with 13 bases between them. Germline CDR1 and CDR2: SQVTM and ANQGSEA. This CDR3 is 15 amino acids long. CDR3 amino acids: CSVVVSGDSNQPQHF. CDR3 nucleotides: TGCAGCGTTGTAGTCTCCGGGGATAGCAATCAGCCCCAGCATTTT.

This chain uses TRBV28 with TRBJ2-7; D may match TRBD1 or TRBD2 (5 bases each). Trimming removed 3 bases at V and 1 base at J, with 19 bases between. This CDR3 contains 17 residues. Germline V gives CDR1 MDHEN, CDR2 SYDVKM. CDR3 bases: TGTGCCAGCAGTTTCGGGGCTCGGTCTCGGCTGTCCTACGAGCAGTACTTC. This gives the protein CASSFGARSRLSYEQYF.

The chain carries TRBV29-1 and TRBJ2-2; no clear D. Trimming pared 7 bases from V and 3 bases from J, leaving 15 bases between. This CDR3 is built from 14 residues. Germline V gene data show CDR1 as SQVTM and CDR2 as ANQGSEA. The CDR3 loop reads CSADGVPDTGELFF. In DNA, the CDR3 is TGCAGCGCCGATGGGGTACCCGACACCGGGGAGCTGTTTTTT.

The CDR3 loop reads CAGEEKRGTDTQYF. The CDR3 DNA is TGTGCCGGGGAGGAGAAGCGGGGAACGGATACGCAGTATTTT. The chain carries TRBV2 and TRBJ2-3; 7 nucleotides line up with TRBD2. Germline V gene lookup returns CDR1 SNHLY and CDR2 FYNNEI. CDR3 length: 14 amino acids. The trim removed 11 bases at V and 6 bases at J, leaving 14 bases unmatched.

In DNA form, the CDR3 reads TGTGCCAGCAGCCAGGAGGACAGGAACACTGAAGCTTTCTTT. Its translation is CASSQEDRNTEAFF. The V call is TRBV4-2, the J call TRBJ1-1, with a weak D call TRBD1 (6 bases). Germline lookup yields CDR1 LGHNA and CDR2 YNFKEQ. This CDR3 is built from 14 residues. The V end was cut by 3 bases, the J end by 1 base, with 9 bases between.

This clone was detected only once. The chain uses TRBV4-1 and TRBJ2-2; 7 bases fit TRBD1. Germline trimming cut 4 bases from V and 0 bases from J; bases unmatched to any gene: 11. In germline, CDR1 is MGHRA, CDR2 YSYEKL. The CDR3 length is 18 residues. The CDR3: CASSPTRDSPSNTGELFF. CDR3 bases: TGCGCCAGCAGCCCTACACGGGACAGTCCTTCGAACACCGGGGAGCTGTTTTTT.

The rearrangement links TRBV6-1 to TRBJ2-7; D is uncertain. The CDR3 is 14 amino acids. CDR1 is MNHNS and CDR2 is SASEGT in the germline V gene. The V gene lost 2 bases and the J gene lost 2 bases, with 10 bases spanning the gap. CDR3 sequence: CASSEWRRTYEQYF. The DNA of the CDR3 is TGTGCCAGCAGTGAATGGCGCAGAACCTACGAGCAGTACTTC.

This clone is medium-sized within its sample. CDR3 sequence: CASSLAPGPYEQYF. CDR3 DNA sequence: TGTGCCAGCAGCTTAGCCCCAGGGCCCTACGAGCAGTACTTC. V and J are TRBV11-1 and TRBJ2-7; TRBD1 might be the D (5 bases). The germline CDR1 and CDR2 sequences are SGHAT and FQDESV (reference sequence). CDR3 length: 14 amino acids. Trimming shortened V by 0 bases and J by 2 bases, and 8 bases separated the two germline ends.

This clone was seen only once. V gene TRBV5-1 combines with J gene TRBJ1-3; maybe TRBD1 (5 bases). V was trimmed by 4 bases and J by 0 bases, leaving 11 bases between them. Germline V gene sequence: CDR1 SGHRS, CDR2 YFSETQ. This CDR3 is built from 15 residues. CDR3 sequence: CASSPRESSGNTIYF. CDR3 nucleotide sequence: TGCGCCAGCAGCCCCAGGGAGAGCTCTGGAAACACCATATATTTT.

This chain links TRBV28 with TRBJ2-3, with 9 bases identical to TRBD2. Germline V gives CDR1 MDHEN, CDR2 SYDVKM. Unmatched junction bases numbered 4, after V lost 6 bases and J lost 3 bases. The CDR3 totals 14 residues. The CDR3 sequence: CASRAGGGTDTQYF. CDR3 sequence (DNA): TGTGCCAGCAGAGCGGGAGGAGGAACAGATACGCAGTATTTT.

The CDR3 DNA reads TGTGCCAGCAGCTTAGGGACCTTTAAGGATACGCAGTATTTT. Its translation is CASSLGTFKDTQYF. The V and J genes are TRBV11-2 and TRBJ2-3; D uncertain. CDR1 is SGHAT and CDR2 is FQNNGV in the germline V gene. Between the trimmed V and J ends, which lost 1 base and 6 bases, there was a span of 11 bases. This CDR3 region has 14 residues.

The CDR3: CASSVGQGDTDTQYF. The DNA of the CDR3 is TGTGCCAGCAGCGTCGGCCAGGGGGACACAGATACGCAGTATTTT. The chain joins TRBV9 to TRBJ2-3, with 7 bases aligning to TRBD1. J gave up 2 bases and V 2 bases, and 5 bases lay outside the gene matches. The CDR3 covers 15 residues. Germline values: CDR1 SGDLS, CDR2 YYNGEE.

This rearrangement joins TRBV6-1 to TRBJ1-1; D unclear. CDR3 size: 14 residues. The V end was cut by 4 bases, the J end by 0 bases, with 9 bases between. CDR1 MNHNS and CDR2 SASEGT come from the germline V gene. The CDR3 protein is CASSVGRMNTEAFF. In DNA form, the CDR3 reads TGTGCCAGCAGTGTTGGCAGAATGAACACTGAAGCTTTCTTT.

The J gene is TRBJ1-5, the V gene TRBV9; possibly TRBD1 for D (5 bases). Trimming took off 0 bases at V and 6 bases at J, with 10 bases between the two ends. Germline CDR1 and CDR2: SGDLS and YYNGEE. The CDR3 covers 14 residues. CDR3 in amino acids: CASSVGEGTQPQHF. The CDR3, as DNA: TGTGCCAGCAGCGTAGGGGAAGGGACTCAGCCCCAGCATTTT.

This clone was detected once. The chain combines TRBV4-2 with TRBJ1-3; possible D gene TRBD1, 5 bases. The ends were cut back, 4 bases at V and 1 base at J, with 17 bases in the middle. This CDR3 contains 17 residues. Germline V gives CDR1 LGHNA, CDR2 YNFKEQ. The CDR3: CASSRSNPGQSGNTIYF. The CDR3 DNA is TGTGCCAGCAGCCGATCCAACCCAGGGCAATCTGGAAACACCATATATTTT.

The gene calls are TRBV30 and TRBJ2-4; 9 bases align to TRBD1. CDR1 and CDR2 from the germline V gene are GTSNPN and SVGIG (reference sequence). Losses at the gene ends were 3 bases for V and 4 bases for J; bases not matched to a gene: 7. This CDR3 is 15 amino acids long. The CDR3 is CAWSELQGAKNIQYF. The CDR3 DNA follows: TGTGCCTGGAGCGAACTACAGGGGGCAAAAAACATTCAGTACTTC.

This clone appeared once. The chain couples TRBV7-2 to TRBJ2-3; 7 bases line up with TRBD1. V gave up 5 bases and J gave up 4 bases; unmatched junction bases: 6. The germline gives CDR1 SGHTA, CDR2 FQGNSA. This CDR3 has 14 amino acids. CDR3 sequence: CASSIDRAADTQYF. CDR3 DNA: TGTGCCAGCAGCATTGACAGGGCGGCAGATACGCAGTATTTT.

The chain joins TRBV7-2 to TRBJ2-1; weak D call: TRBD1 (7 bases). Trimming stripped 5 bases from V and 5 bases from J, with 22 bases between. The CDR3 sequence is 17 residues long. The V gene's germline CDR1 is SGHTA and CDR2 FQGNSA. The CDR3 reads CASSPDRAGGKHNEQFF. CDR3 nucleotides: TGTGCCAGCAGCCCAGATAGGGCAGGGGGGAAACACAATGAGCAGTTCTTC.

The chain is built from TRBV19 and TRBJ2-5, with D possibly being TRBD1 (5 bases). The V gene lost 4 bases and the J gene lost 4 bases, with 16 bases spanning the gap. The CDR3 totals 15 residues. Germline CDR1 and CDR2: LNHDA and SQIVND (reference sequence). CDR3 region: CASSTLDAQGETQYF. The CDR3 nucleotides read TGTGCCAGTAGTACCCTAGATGCCCAGGGAGAGACCCAGTACTTC.

J is TRBJ1-4 and V is TRBV19, with 8 nucleotides matching TRBD1. CDR1 LNHDA and CDR2 SQIVND come from the germline V gene (reference sequence). Germline trimming cut 4 bases from V and 5 bases from J; bases unmatched to any gene: 3. This CDR3 is 14 amino acids long. The CDR3 DNA is TGTGCCAGTAGTAGGACAGGGTGGAATGAAAAACTGTTTTTT. It encodes CASSRTGWNEKLFF.

In DNA form, the CDR3 reads TGTGCCAGTAGTAGCCATCAAGAGACCCAGTACTTC. Amino acids: CASSSHQETQYF. The V call is TRBV19, the J call TRBJ2-5; the D is unclear. The CDR3 sequence is 12 residues long. Trimming removed 4 bases at V and 2 bases at J, with 5 bases between. Germline CDR1 LNHDA, CDR2 SQIVND (reference sequence).

In this sample, this clone turned up once. The V call is TRBV6-1, the J call TRBJ2-2; D is uncertain. Trimming left V 0 bases short and J 1 base short, with 3 bases between. The CDR3 is made up of 14 amino acids. Germline CDR1 and CDR2: MNHNS and SASEGT. The DNA of the CDR3 is TGTGCCAGCAGTGAAGCTTGGAACACCGGGGAGCTGTTTTTT. Translated, it gives CASSEAWNTGELFF.

The chain carries TRBV4-1 and TRBJ2-7; D gene uncertain. Germline CDR1 MGHRA, CDR2 YSYEKL. The CDR3 contains 13 residues. Trimming shortened V by 3 bases and J by 6 bases, and 12 bases separated the two germline ends. This chain's CDR3 is CASSQTAVGEQYF. The CDR3 coding sequence is TGCGCCAGCAGCCAGACTGCCGTCGGCGAGCAGTACTTC.

The chain couples TRBV19 to TRBJ2-7, with D perhaps assigned TRBD1 or TRBD2 (5 bases each). V was cut by 5 bases and J by 0 bases, with 14 bases left in between. The CDR3 loop spans 15 amino acids. The germline V gene has CDR1 LNHDA and CDR2 SQIVND (reference sequence). CDR3 bases: TGTGCCAGTAGTGCGAGGGACGCCCTCTCCTACGAGCAGTACTTC. Translating gives CASSARDALSYEQYF.

V gene TRBV2 combines with J gene TRBJ2-2; D gene uncertain. The CDR3 has 14 residues. V lost 8 bases to trimming and J lost 2 bases, with 12 bases between them. Germline V gives CDR1 SNHLY, CDR2 FYNNEI. CDR3 residues: CASSSSYNTGELFF. CDR3 DNA sequence: TGTGCCAGCTCTTCTTCCTATAACACCGGGGAGCTGTTTTTT.

This clone was observed a few times. CDR3 sequence (DNA): TGTGCCACCAGCAGAGATAGGGACAGAAGGGCTGGAAACACCATATATTTT. Its translation: CATSRDRDRRAGNTIYF. The chain combines TRBV15 with TRBJ1-3; TRBD1 matches 7 bases. Germline lookup yields CDR1 LNHNV and CDR2 YYDKDF (reference sequence). The CDR3 extends over 17 amino acids. V lost 0 bases, J lost 2 bases, and 7 bases stayed unmatched. The complete variable domain, with remaining parts taken from reference TRBV15 and TRBJ1-3, reads DAMVIQNPRYQVTQFGKPVTLSCSQTLNHNVMYWYQQKSSQAPKLLFHYYDKDFNNEADTPDNFQSRRPNTSFCFLDIRSPGLGDTAMYLCATSRDRDRRAGNTIYFGEGSWLTVV.

V is TRBV7-8 and J is TRBJ1-5; no definite D call. The germline gives CDR1 SGHVS, CDR2 FQNEAQ. CDR3 length: 14 residues. With 5 bases removed from V and 7 bases from J, the gap between germline ends came to 15 bases. For the CDR3, the DNA is TGTGCCAGCAGCGGACCTCTAGGAGAACAGCCCCAGCATTTT. The encoded protein is CASSGPLGEQPQHF.

V gene TRBV7-2 combines with J gene TRBJ2-5; D is undetermined. CDR1 and CDR2 (germline): SGHTA, FQGNSA. The CDR3 consists of 14 residues. Trimming shortened V by 5 bases and J by 1 base, and 11 bases separated the two germline ends. CDR3 nucleotides: TGTGCCAGCAGCCGGCAGGCCTTCCAAGAGACCCAGTACTTC. Its protein is CASSRQAFQETQYF.

In its sample, this clone was seen once. The chain uses TRBV7-9 and TRBJ2-2; D gene ambiguous. Germline CDR1 reads SEHNR; CDR2 reads FQNEAQ (reference sequence). Trimming stripped 5 bases from V and 1 base from J, with 14 bases between. This CDR3 has 16 residues. The CDR3 sequence: CASSPGRGRNTGELFF. In DNA, the CDR3 is TGTGCCAGCAGCCCTGGTCGTGGGCGGAACACCGGGGAGCTGTTTTTT.

The chain carries TRBV11-2 and TRBJ2-5; 8 nucleotides align to TRBD1. The CDR3 sequence is 16 residues long. Germline-derived CDR1 and CDR2 are SGHAT and FQNNGV. V was clipped by 5 bases and J by 5 bases; unmatched bases: 13. CDR3 sequence reads: CASSPAGGGIGETQYF. CDR3 nucleotides: TGTGCCAGCAGCCCAGCAGGGGGCGGTATCGGGGAGACCCAGTACTTC. The full variable domain, completed using reference TRBV11-2 and TRBJ2-5, is EAGVAQSPRYKIIEKRQSVAFWCNPISGHATLYWYQQILGQGPKLLIQFQNNGVVDDSQLPKDRFSAERLKGVDSTLKIQPAKLEDSAVYLCASSPAGGGIGETQYFGPGTRLLVL.

The chain employs TRBV10-2 and TRBJ1-4; D is unclear. There are 11 residues in the CDR3. V was cut by 8 bases and J by 8 bases, with 9 bases left in between. Looked up from germline, CDR1 is WSHSY and CDR2 is SAAADI. As DNA, the CDR3 is TGCGCCAGCGGCCGTGGGGAAAAACTGTTTTTT. Amino acid sequence: CASGRGEKLFF.